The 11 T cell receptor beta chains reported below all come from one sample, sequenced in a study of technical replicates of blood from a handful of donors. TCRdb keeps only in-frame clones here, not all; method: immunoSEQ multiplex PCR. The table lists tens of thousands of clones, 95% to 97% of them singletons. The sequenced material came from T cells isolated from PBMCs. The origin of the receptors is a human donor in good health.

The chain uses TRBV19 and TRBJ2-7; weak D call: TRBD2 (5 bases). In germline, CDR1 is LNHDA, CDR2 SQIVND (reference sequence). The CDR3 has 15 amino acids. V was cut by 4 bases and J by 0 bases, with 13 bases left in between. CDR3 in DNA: TGTGCCAGTAGTAGAGAAGGGAGCAGCTCCTACGAGCAGTACTTC. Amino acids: CASSREGSSSYEQYF. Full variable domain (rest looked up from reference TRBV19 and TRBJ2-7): DGGITQSPKYLFRKEGQNVTLSCEQNLNHDAMYWYRQDPGQGLRLIYYSQIVNDFQKGDIAEGYSVSREKKESFPLTVTSAQKNPTAFYLCASSREGSSSYEQYFGPGTRLTVT.

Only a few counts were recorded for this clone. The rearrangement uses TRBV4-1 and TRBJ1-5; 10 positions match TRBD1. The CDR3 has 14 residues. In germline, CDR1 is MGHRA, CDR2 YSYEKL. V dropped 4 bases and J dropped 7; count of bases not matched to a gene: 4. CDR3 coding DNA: TGCGCCAGCAGCCGAGGGACAGGGGACCAGCCCCAGCATTTT. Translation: CASSRGTGDQPQHF.

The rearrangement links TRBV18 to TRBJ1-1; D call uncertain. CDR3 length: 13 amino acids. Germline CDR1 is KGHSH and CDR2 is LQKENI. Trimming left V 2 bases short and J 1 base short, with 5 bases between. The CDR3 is CASSPTQNTEAFF. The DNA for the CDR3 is TGTGCCAGCTCACCAACACAGAACACTGAAGCTTTCTTT.

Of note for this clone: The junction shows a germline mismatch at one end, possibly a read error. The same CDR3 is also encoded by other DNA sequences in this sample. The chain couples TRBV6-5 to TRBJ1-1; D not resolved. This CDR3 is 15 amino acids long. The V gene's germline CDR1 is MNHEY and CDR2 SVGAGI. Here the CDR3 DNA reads TGTGCTAGCAGACCCCGCTCGACTACCGGTACTGAGGCTTTCTTT. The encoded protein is CASRPRSTTGTEAFF.

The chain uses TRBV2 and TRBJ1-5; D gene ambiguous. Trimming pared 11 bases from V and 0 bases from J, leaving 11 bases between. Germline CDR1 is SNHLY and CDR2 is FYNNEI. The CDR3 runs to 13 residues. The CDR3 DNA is TGTGCCGCCCAAAGAGATAGCAATCAGCCCCAGCATTTT. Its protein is CAAQRDSNQPQHF.

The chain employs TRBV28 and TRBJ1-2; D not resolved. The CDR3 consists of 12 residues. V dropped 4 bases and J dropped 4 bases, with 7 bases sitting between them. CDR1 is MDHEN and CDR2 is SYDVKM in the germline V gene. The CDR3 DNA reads TGTGCCAGCAGTTGGCAAGTCTATGGCTACACCTTC. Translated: CASSWQVYGYTF.

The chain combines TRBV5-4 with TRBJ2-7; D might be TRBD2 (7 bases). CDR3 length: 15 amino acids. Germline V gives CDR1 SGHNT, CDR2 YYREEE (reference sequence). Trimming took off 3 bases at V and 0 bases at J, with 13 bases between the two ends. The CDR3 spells CASSSDRTSSYEQYF. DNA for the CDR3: TGTGCCAGCAGCTCTGACAGGACTAGCTCCTACGAGCAGTACTTC.

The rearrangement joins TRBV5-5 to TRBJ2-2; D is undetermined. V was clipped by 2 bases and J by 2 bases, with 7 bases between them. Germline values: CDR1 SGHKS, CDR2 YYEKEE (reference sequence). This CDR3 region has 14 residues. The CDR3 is CASSLRRNTGELFF. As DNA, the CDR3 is TGTGCCAGCAGCTTAAGGAGAAACACCGGGGAGCTGTTTTTT.

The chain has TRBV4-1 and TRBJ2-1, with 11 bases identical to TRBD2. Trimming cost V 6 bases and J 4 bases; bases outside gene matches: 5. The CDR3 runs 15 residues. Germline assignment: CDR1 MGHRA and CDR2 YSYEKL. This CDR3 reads CASRLGLAEYNEQFF. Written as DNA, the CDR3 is TGCGCCAGCAGACTGGGACTAGCGGAATACAATGAGCAGTTCTTC.

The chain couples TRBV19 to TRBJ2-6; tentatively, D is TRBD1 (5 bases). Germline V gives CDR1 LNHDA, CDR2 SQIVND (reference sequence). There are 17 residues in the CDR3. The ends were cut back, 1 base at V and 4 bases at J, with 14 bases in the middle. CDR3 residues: CASSIGAGKDGANVLTF. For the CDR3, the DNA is TGTGCCAGTAGTATAGGGGCAGGGAAGGACGGGGCCAACGTCCTGACTTTC.

DNA for the CDR3: TGTGCCAGCAGCTTTGTCGGACTAGCGGGAGGGAACTACAATGAGCAGTTCTTC. It codes for CASSFVGLAGGNYNEQFF. The rearrangement joins TRBV5-5 to TRBJ2-1; 15 bases fit TRBD2. The CDR3 length is 18 residues. V shed 2 bases and J 3 bases; nucleotides not matched to a gene: 6. Germline-derived CDR1 and CDR2 are SGHKS and YYEKEE (reference sequence). The variable domain in full, completed from reference TRBV5-5 and TRBJ2-1, reads DAGVTQSPTHLIKTRGQQVTLRCSPISGHKSVSWYQQVLGQGPQFIFQYYEKEERGRGNFPDRFSARQFPNYSSELNVNALLLGDSALYLCASSFVGLAGGNYNEQFFGPGTRLTVL.